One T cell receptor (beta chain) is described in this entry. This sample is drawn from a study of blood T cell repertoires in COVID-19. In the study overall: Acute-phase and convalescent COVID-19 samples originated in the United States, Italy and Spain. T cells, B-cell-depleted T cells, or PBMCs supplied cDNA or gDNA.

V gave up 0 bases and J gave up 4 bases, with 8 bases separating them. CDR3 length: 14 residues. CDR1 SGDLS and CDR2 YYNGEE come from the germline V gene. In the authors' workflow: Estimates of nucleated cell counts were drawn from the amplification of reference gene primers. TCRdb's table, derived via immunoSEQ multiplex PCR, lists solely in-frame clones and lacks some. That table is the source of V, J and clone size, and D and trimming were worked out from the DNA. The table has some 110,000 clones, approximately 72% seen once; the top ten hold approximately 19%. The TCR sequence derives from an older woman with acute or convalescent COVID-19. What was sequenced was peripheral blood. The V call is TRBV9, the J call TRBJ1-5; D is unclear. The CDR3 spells CASSVGGLNQPQHF. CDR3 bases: TGTGCCAGCAGCGTAGGAGGTCTAAATCAGCCCCAGCATTTT.